The T cell receptor beta chain under discussion was sequenced for a study of shared clonotypes between healthy human individuals. Study-wide points: Across subsets, estimated richness was generally greater for naive than for memory populations.

Replicate PCRs for sorted subsets used 200 ng DNA; this equaled about 30,000 T cell genomes. Study processing details: Junction-only sequences without quality scores came from ImmunoSEQ, so filtering differed. TCRdb keeps only in-frame clones here, not all; method: immunoSEQ multiplex PCR. The V and J calls and clone size come from that table; D and trimming were worked out from the DNA. The data show about 1 million clones, about 76% seen once. Concerning this clone: Antigen specificity is unknown.

The ends were cut back, 0 bases at V and 4 bases at J, with 7 bases in the middle. Per the germline V gene, CDR1 is SGHNT and CDR2 is YYREEE (reference sequence). CDR3 size: 13 residues. The material sequenced was memory CD4+ T cells sorted from blood. Regarding subset: CD45RA-negative fraction. The TCR comes from a man aged 18 to 29 in good health. The rearrangement links TRBV5-4 to TRBJ1-1; no reliable D call. CDR3 DNA: TGTGCCAGCAGCTTGGTTGCTTCCACTGAAGCTTTCTTT. It yields the protein CASSLVASTEAFF.